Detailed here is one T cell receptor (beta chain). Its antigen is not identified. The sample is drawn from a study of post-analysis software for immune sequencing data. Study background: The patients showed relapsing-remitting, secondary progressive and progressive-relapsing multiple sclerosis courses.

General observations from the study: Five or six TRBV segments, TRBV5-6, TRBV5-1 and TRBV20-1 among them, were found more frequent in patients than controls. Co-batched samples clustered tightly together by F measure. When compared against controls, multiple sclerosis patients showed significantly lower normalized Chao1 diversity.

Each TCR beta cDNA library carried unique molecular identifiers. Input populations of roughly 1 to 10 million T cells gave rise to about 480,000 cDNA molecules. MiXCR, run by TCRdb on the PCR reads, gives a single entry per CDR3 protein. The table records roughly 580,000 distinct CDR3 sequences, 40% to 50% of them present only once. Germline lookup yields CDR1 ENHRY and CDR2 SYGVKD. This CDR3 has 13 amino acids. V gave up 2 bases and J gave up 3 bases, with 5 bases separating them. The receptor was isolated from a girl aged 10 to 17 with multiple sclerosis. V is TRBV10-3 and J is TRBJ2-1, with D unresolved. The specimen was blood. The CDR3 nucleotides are TGTGCCATCAGTGAGCGGTTCTACAATGAGCAGTTCTTC. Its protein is CAISERFYNEQFF.